This TCR beta chain was recorded in a study of CD8 T cells in Susac syndrome. Germline V gene lookup returns CDR1 SNHLY and CDR2 FYNNEI. Between the trimmed V and J ends, which lost 6 bases and 4 bases, there was a span of 19 bases. The CDR3 consists of 16 residues. In contrast to the negatively isolated CD8+ and CD4+ T cells, TEMRA cells were FACS-enriched. Reverse transcription of about 0.5 to 1 ug RNA used random hexamers. Multiplex immunoSEQ PCR targeted 54 Vbeta and 13 Jbeta TCR beta segments. TCRdb re-derived calls from the immunoSEQ multiplex PCR reads in MiXCR, one entry per CDR3 protein. The sample lists about 300,000 distinct CDR3 sequences, 75% to 90% occurring once.

Material for sequencing was CD8+ T cells from PBMCs. The chain carries TRBV2 and TRBJ1-3; tentatively, D is TRBD1 (5 bases). The sequence was collected from a human donor with multiple sclerosis. The CDR3 spells CASRPPGGFGGNTIYF. CDR3 DNA sequence: TGTGCCAGCAGACCCCCCGGGGGGTTCGGCGGAAACACCATATATTTT.